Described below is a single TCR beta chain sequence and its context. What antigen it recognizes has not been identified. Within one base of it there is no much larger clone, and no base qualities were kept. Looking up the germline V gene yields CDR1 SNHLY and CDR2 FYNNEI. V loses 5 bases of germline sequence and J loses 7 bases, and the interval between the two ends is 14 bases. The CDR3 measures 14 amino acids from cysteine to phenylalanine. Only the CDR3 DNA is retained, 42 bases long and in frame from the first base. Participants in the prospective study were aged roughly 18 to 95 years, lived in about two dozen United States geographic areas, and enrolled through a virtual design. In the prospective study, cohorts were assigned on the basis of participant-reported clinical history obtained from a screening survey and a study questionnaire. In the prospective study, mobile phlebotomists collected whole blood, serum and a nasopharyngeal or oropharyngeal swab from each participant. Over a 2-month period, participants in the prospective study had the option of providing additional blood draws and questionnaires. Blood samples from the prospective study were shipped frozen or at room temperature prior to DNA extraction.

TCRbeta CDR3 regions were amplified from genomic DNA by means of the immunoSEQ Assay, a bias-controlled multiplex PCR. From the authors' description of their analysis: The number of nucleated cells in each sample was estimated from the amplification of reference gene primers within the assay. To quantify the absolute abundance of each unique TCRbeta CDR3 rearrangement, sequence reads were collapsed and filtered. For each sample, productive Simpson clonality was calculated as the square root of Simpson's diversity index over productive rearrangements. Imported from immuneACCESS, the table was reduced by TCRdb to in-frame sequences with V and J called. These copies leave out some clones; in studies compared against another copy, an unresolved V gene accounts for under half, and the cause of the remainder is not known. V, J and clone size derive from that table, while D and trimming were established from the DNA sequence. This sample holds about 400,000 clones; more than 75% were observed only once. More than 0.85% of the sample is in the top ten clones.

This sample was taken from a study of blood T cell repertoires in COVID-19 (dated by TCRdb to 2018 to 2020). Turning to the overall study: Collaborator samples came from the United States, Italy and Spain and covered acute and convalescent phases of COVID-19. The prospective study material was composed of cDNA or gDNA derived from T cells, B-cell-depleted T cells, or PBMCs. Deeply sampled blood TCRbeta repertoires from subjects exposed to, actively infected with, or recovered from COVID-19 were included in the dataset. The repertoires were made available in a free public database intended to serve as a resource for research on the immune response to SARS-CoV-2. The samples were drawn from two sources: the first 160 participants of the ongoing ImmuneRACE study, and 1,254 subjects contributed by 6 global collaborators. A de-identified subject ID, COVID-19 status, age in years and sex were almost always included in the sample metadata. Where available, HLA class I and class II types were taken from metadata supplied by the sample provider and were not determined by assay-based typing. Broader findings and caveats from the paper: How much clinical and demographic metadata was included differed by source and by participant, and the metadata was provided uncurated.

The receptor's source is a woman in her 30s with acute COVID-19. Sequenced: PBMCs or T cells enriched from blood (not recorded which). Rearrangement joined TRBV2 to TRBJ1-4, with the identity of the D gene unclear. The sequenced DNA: TGTGCCAGCAGTCCCGTAAAGCGGGGTGAAAAACTGTTTTTT. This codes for CASSPVKRGEKLFF.